This TCR beta chain was documented in a study of PD-1 blockade in classical Hodgkin lymphoma. Findings and caveats of the study: Diminished baseline TCR diversity has been reported in newly diagnosed patients relative to healthy donors. Prior therapy or disease activity may underlie the repertoire differences, whose causes remain undefined. CD4+ TCR diversity climbed significantly by C4D1, unlike CD8+ TCR diversity.

The V and J ends lost 1 base and 6 bases, in that order; junction bases with no gene match: 5. The length of the CDR3 is 15 residues. CDR1 and CDR2 from the germline V gene are SGDLS and YYNGEE. The assay was immunoSEQ multiplex PCR, and TCRdb's table has in-frame clones only and misses some. Among roughly 61,000 clones listed, 80% to 90% were seen once. Every single patient, without exception, relapsed after autologous stem cell transplantation, and brentuximab vedotin exposure varied. This clone was found once. Its specificity is not known. The origin of this receptor is a human donor with classical Hodgkin lymphoma. The V gene is TRBV9, the J gene TRBJ1-4; TRBD1 matches 8 bases. The sample here was peripheral blood mononuclear cells (PBMCs), taken at baseline. CDR3 coding DNA: TGTGCCAGCAGCGTAAATGGACAGGGTCATGAAAAACTGTTTTTT. Amino acids: CASSVNGQGHEKLFF.